The T cell receptor beta chain described here comes from a study of cytomegalovirus exposure and HLA in healthy donors. Study findings and constraints: Specificity for CMV antigens was confirmed in vitro for a few of the CMV-associated chains.

From germline, CDR1 is MNHNY and CDR2 SVGAGI (reference sequence). The CDR3 consists of 14 residues. The V and J ends lost 4 bases and 6 bases respectively, with 15 bases between them. Vbeta (60) and Jbeta (13) primers were used in the PCR. Method: immunoSEQ multiplex PCR; TCRdb's copy keeps in-frame clones and lacks some. This sample has about 110,000 clones, with roughly three fifths found just once. As to this clone: Its antigen is unidentified.

This receptor was obtained from a man aged 25-45 years in good health and CMV-seropositive. The sample comprised PBMCs. The gene calls are TRBV6-6 and TRBJ1-2; D gene unclear. The CDR3 here is CASSSREAKDGYTF. CDR3 DNA: TGTGCCAGCAGTTCCCGGGAGGCCAAGGATGGCTACACCTTC.